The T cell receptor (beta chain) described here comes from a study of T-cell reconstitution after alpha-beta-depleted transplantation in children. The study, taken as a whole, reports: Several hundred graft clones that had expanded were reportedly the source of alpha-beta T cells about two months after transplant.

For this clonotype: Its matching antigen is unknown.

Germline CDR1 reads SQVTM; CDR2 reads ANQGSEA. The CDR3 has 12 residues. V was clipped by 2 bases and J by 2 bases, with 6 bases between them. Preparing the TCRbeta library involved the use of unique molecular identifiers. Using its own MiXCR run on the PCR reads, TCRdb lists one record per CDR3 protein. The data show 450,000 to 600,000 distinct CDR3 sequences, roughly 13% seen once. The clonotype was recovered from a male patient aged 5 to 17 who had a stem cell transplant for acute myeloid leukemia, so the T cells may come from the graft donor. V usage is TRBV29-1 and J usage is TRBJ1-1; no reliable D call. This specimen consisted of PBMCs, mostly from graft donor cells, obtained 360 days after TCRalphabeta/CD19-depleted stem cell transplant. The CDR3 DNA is TGCAGCGTTGAACGCATTAACACTGAAGCTTTCTTT. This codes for CSVERINTEAFF.